The rows below give T cell receptor beta chains drawn from one sample of a study of T cell repertoires in cytomegalovirus infection. TCRdb recomputed calls from the reads with MiXCR, one row per CDR3 protein. The data show 200,000 to 300,000 distinct CDR3 sequences, 9% to 15% seen once. Sequenced input: PBMCs. These receptors were obtained from a human donor in good health (CMV status not recorded). Some clones in this sample may be carry-over from other donors' samples. The CDR3 runs from the conserved cysteine through the conserved F or W. The D gene is left open where the match is weak. Part of the rows lack a size; the others show once, few, many or a class for expanded clones.

V gene: TRBV7-2; J gene: TRBJ2-2; D gene: -; clone size: many; CDR3 DNA: TGTGCCAGCAGCCCAAGGGACCATAAGGCCGGGGAGCTGTTTTTT; CDR3 protein: CASSPRDHKAGELFF
V gene: TRBV7-2; J gene: TRBJ2-7; D gene: -; clone size: many; CDR3 DNA: TGTGCCAGCAGCACCGTCTCCGGGACCCCCTCCGCGCAGTACTTC; CDR3 protein: CASSTVSGTPSAQYF
V gene: TRBV18; J gene: TRBJ1-1; D gene: TRBD1; clone size: few; CDR3 DNA: TGTGCCAGCTCACTAGAACAGGGGCTTGACACTGAAGCTTTCTTT; CDR3 protein: CASSLEQGLDTEAFF
V gene: TRBV6-6; J gene: TRBJ2-1; D gene: -; clone size: -; CDR3 DNA: TGTGCCAGCACCCCTGGGTCCTACAATGAGCAGTTCTTC; CDR3 protein: CASTPGSYNEQFF
V gene: TRBV7-3; J gene: TRBJ1-6; D gene: TRBD1; clone size: few; CDR3 DNA: TGTGCCAGCAGCTTCACAGGGGGGAAGAAGGATTCACCCCTCCACTTT; CDR3 protein: CASSFTGGKKDSPLHF
V gene: TRBV29-1; J gene: TRBJ1-1; D gene: -; clone size: few; CDR3 DNA: TGCAGCGTTGTAGGCAGGGTATGGACTGAAGCTTTCTTT; CDR3 protein: CSVVGRVWTEAFF
V gene: TRBV28; J gene: TRBJ2-5; D gene: TRBD1; clone size: many; CDR3 DNA: TGTGCCAGCAGTTTATCGGGACAGGGGGCCGGGATCGGCCAAGAGACCCAGTACTTC; CDR3 protein: CASSLSGQGAGIGQETQYF
V gene: TRBV19; J gene: TRBJ2-2; D gene: -; clone size: many; CDR3 DNA: TGTGCCAGTAGTATTTCACCGGGGGTCCCCGGGGAGCTGTTTTTT; CDR3 protein: CASSISPGVPGELFF
V gene: TRBV7-2; J gene: TRBJ2-2; D gene: -; clone size: many; CDR3 DNA: TGTGCCAGCAGCTTATCGTCTAGGAGCACCGGGGAGCTGTTTTTT; CDR3 protein: CASSLSSRSTGELFF
V gene: TRBV7-8; J gene: TRBJ2-3; D gene: TRBD2; clone size: many; CDR3 DNA: TGTGCCAGCAGCTTACTAGCGGGAGACGGAGATACGCAGTATTTT; CDR3 protein: CASSLLAGDGDTQYF
V gene: TRBV28; J gene: TRBJ2-5; D gene: -; clone size: many; CDR3 DNA: TGTGCCACCAAAGCGCAGCAAGAGACCCAGTACTTC; CDR3 protein: CATKAQQETQYF
V gene: TRBV5-6; J gene: TRBJ2-3; D gene: -; clone size: many; CDR3 DNA: TGTGCCAGCAGCTTCCGGGGCTCCTCGGATACGCAGTATTTT; CDR3 protein: CASSFRGSSDTQYF
V gene: TRBV5-5; J gene: TRBJ2-5; D gene: TRBD2; clone size: few; CDR3 DNA: TGTGCCAGCAGTTTACGAGGGCTAGCGGGAGAGACCCAGTACTTC; CDR3 protein: CASSLRGLAGETQYF
V gene: TRBV18; J gene: TRBJ2-1; D gene: TRBD2; clone size: few; CDR3 DNA: TGTGCCAGCTCACCGGGACTAGCGGGAGGGCCGAGGAATGAGCAGTTCTTC; CDR3 protein: CASSPGLAGGPRNEQFF
V gene: TRBV7-2; J gene: TRBJ1-6; D gene: TRBD1; clone size: many; CDR3 DNA: TGTGCCAGCAGCCTGGACAGGGGGTATTCACCCCTCCACTTT; CDR3 protein: CASSLDRGYSPLHF
V gene: TRBV6-1; J gene: TRBJ2-3; D gene: TRBD1; clone size: many; CDR3 DNA: TGTGCCAGCAGTTTCCTGGCCGGGACAGGGGGCGGTAACACAGATACGCAGTATTTT; CDR3 protein: CASSFLAGTGGGNTDTQYF
V gene: TRBV6-1; J gene: TRBJ2-1; D gene: TRBD2; clone size: many; CDR3 DNA: TGTGCCAGCCGAGGGTGGGGGCTAGCGGGTTCCAATGAGCAGTTCTTC; CDR3 protein: CASRGWGLAGSNEQFF
V gene: TRBV6-1; J gene: TRBJ2-7; D gene: TRBD1; clone size: -; CDR3 DNA: TGTGCCAGCAGTCGTCGGAGGACAGGGGGCTACTACGAGCAGTACTTC; CDR3 protein: CASSRRRTGGYYEQYF
V gene: TRBV7-6; J gene: TRBJ2-3; D gene: TRBD2; clone size: many; CDR3 DNA: TGTGCCAGCAGCTTGATAGCGGGGGGGGCGGATACGCAGTATTTT; CDR3 protein: CASSLIAGGADTQYF
V gene: TRBV29-1; J gene: TRBJ2-2; D gene: -; clone size: few; CDR3 DNA: TGCAGCGTTAAGGGACGGTCAAACACCGGGGAGCTGTTTTTT; CDR3 protein: CSVKGRSNTGELFF
V gene: TRBV7-2; J gene: TRBJ2-7; D gene: TRBD1; clone size: many; CDR3 DNA: TGTGCCAGCAGCCTCCTGGGACAGGGACCCTACGAGCAGTACTTC; CDR3 protein: CASSLLGQGPYEQYF
V gene: TRBV20-1; J gene: TRBJ2-2; D gene: -; clone size: few; CDR3 DNA: TGCAGTGCTAGCTCCGGGACTCATTACACCGGGGAGCTGTTTTTT; CDR3 protein: CSASSGTHYTGELFF
V gene: TRBV6-1; J gene: TRBJ1-1; D gene: -; clone size: -; CDR3 DNA: TGTGCCAGCAGTGTACAGGGAAATGAAGCTTTCTTT; CDR3 protein: CASSVQGNEAFF